Reported below is one T cell receptor (beta chain). The target antigen is unknown. This sample was taken from a study of neoadjuvant nivolumab and ipilimumab in lung cancer. Overall study findings and caveats: Resected tumors had greater TCR richness and clonality than uninvolved lung. Only two of four nivolumab-treated tumors gained richness and clonality by surgery.

Generated by immunoSEQ multiplex PCR, the TCRdb table keeps only in-frame clones and is missing some. Found here are about 3,000 clones, about 91% of them singletons; the top ten hold approximately 2.3%. V dropped 7 bases and J dropped 7; count of bases not matched to a gene: 9. Germline V gives CDR1 WSHSY, CDR2 SAAADI. The CDR3 has 14 amino acids. The source is an adult with non-small cell lung cancer. The gene calls are TRBV10-2 and TRBJ1-4; TRBD1 aligns across 7 bases. The source was tumor tissue, collected after neoadjuvant nivolumab, alone or with ipilimumab, at or shortly before surgery. CDR3: CASNENRDSEKLFF. CDR3 DNA: TGCGCCAGCAACGAGAACCGGGACAGTGAAAAACTGTTTTTT.